These 20 T cell receptor beta chains share one sample of origin, sequenced in a study of T cell responses to AZD1222 COVID-19 vaccine. Clones were sequenced by immunoSEQ multiplex PCR, and TCRdb holds only the in-frame ones, with some missing. Here the sample spans 120,000 or so clones, 85% to 90% being singletons. Sequencing used peripheral blood, obtained on day 0 of AZD1222 vaccination. The receptors derive from an adult in good health.

This clone was observed a handful of times. V and J are TRBV3-1 (or the pseudogene TRBV3-2) and TRBJ1-2; the match to TRBD1 covers 9 bases. With 4 bases clipped from V and 6 bases from J, the junction kept 9 bases outside the gene matches. This CDR3 spans 15 amino acids. Germline lookup yields CDR1 LGHDT and CDR2 YNNKEL (reference sequence). The DNA for the CDR3 is TGTGCCAGCAGCCGATGGGACAGGGACCAGAATGGCTACACCTTC. The encoded protein is CASSRWDRDQNGYTF.

J is TRBJ2-2 and V is TRBV9; possibly TRBD2 for D (6 bases). In germline, CDR1 is SGDLS, CDR2 YYNGEE. CDR3 length: 14 amino acids. Trimming stripped 0 bases from V and 3 bases from J, with 6 bases between. CDR3 coding DNA: TGTGCCAGCAGCGTAGGGGGGGACACCGGGGAGCTGTTTTTT. This translates into CASSVGGDTGELFF.

This rearrangement joins TRBV30 to TRBJ1-1; D is possibly TRBD1 (6 bases). This CDR3 is 13 amino acids long. From germline, CDR1 is GTSNPN and CDR2 SVGIG (reference sequence). V shed 8 bases and J shed 3 bases, with 16 bases lying between them. The CDR3 DNA reads as TGTGCCGGACAACGGGCAGGGGACACTGAAGCTTTCTTT. It codes for CAGQRAGDTEAFF.

This clone has only one observation. This chain joins TRBV6-5 and TRBJ1-1; the D gene is possibly TRBD1 (5 bases). The CDR3 consists of 14 residues. Per germline, CDR1 MNHEY and CDR2 SVGAGI. Trimming left V 6 bases short and J 8 bases short, with 19 bases between. CDR3 sequence reads: CASSEILGPLEAFF. DNA of the CDR3: TGTGCCAGCAGCGAGATTCTGGGGCCCTTGGAAGCTTTCTTT.

This clone ranks as large (0.1 to 1%). The chain carries TRBV19 and TRBJ2-1; unclear D gene. From germline, CDR1 is LNHDA and CDR2 SQIVND (reference sequence). Trimming shortened V by 8 bases and J by 2 bases, and 19 bases separated the two germline ends. CDR3 length equals 16 residues. CDR3: CASGVMQSIAYNEQFF. CDR3 sequence (DNA): TGTGCCAGTGGGGTTATGCAGTCAATAGCCTACAATGAGCAGTTCTTC.

The chain couples TRBV7-9 to TRBJ1-1; D is uncertain. Germline-derived CDR1 and CDR2 are SEHNR and FQNEAQ (reference sequence). V lost 5 bases and J 0 bases, leaving 10 bases between the germline ends. The CDR3 extends over 14 amino acids. This CDR3 reads CASSPDTLNTEAFF. CDR3 DNA sequence: TGTGCCAGCAGCCCCGACACCTTGAACACTGAAGCTTTCTTT. The variable domain in full, with the rest retrieved from reference TRBV7-9 and TRBJ1-1, is DTGVSQNPRHKITKRGQNVTFRCDPISEHNRLYWYRQTLGQGPEFLTYFQNEAQLEKSRLLSDRFSAERPKGSFSTLEIQRTEQGDSAMYLCASSPDTLNTEAFFGQGTRLTVV.

This clone appeared a few times. This rearrangement joins TRBV7-9 to TRBJ1-1; D is unresolved. Trimming removed 2 bases at V and 4 bases at J, with 5 bases between. The germline CDR1 and CDR2 sequences are SEHNR and FQNEAQ (reference sequence). The CDR3 totals 12 residues. CDR3 loop: CASSLLFTEAFF. The CDR3 DNA sequence: TGTGCCAGCAGCTTATTATTCACTGAAGCTTTCTTT.

The rearrangement uses TRBV5-1 and TRBJ1-3, with 7 bases lining up with TRBD1. The CDR3 is made up of 15 amino acids. Losses at the gene ends were 0 bases for V and 0 bases for J; bases not matched to a gene: 0. CDR1 and CDR2 (germline): SGHRS, YFSETQ. As DNA, the CDR3 is TGCGCCAGCAGCTTGGACAGGGGCTCTGGAAACACCATATATTTT. Protein: CASSLDRGSGNTIYF.

The chain joins TRBV6-2 or TRBV6-3 to TRBJ1-2; a weak D match, TRBD1 (6 bases). V dropped 4 bases and J dropped 8 bases, with 17 bases sitting between them. CDR1 is MNHEY and CDR2 is SVGEGT in the germline V gene. The CDR3 consists of 14 residues. For the CDR3, the DNA is TGTGCCAGCAGTTTACAGGGAACCTCAGGAGGCTACACCTTC. Translated, it gives CASSLQGTSGGYTF.

The genes are TRBV4-2 and TRBJ2-1, with D possibly being TRBD2 (7 bases). Germline CDR1 and CDR2: LGHNA and YNFKEQ. This CDR3 contains 17 residues. V gave up 0 bases and J gave up 8 bases, with 20 bases separating them. CDR3 residues: CASSQDQSGGTVDEQFF. For the CDR3, the DNA is TGTGCCAGCAGCCAAGATCAATCGGGGGGCACTGTCGATGAGCAGTTCTTC.

The chain links TRBV7-3 to TRBJ2-1, with TRBD1 identical over 10 bases. The CDR3 extends over 14 amino acids. The germline gives CDR1 SGHTA, CDR2 FQGTGA. J lost 9 bases, V lost 5 bases, and 7 bases had no gene match. The CDR3 spells CASSRGQGRGEQFF. The CDR3, as DNA: TGTGCCAGCAGCAGGGGACAGGGGAGGGGTGAGCAGTTCTTC.

This clone was recorded once. The DNA for the CDR3 is TGTGCCAGCAGTGCTAGCGGGAACACTCCCTACAATGAGCAGTTCTTC. This sequence encodes CASSASGNTPYNEQFF. V is TRBV6-4 and J is TRBJ2-1, with TRBD2 matching over 9 bases. The CDR3 loop spans 16 amino acids. The ends lost 4 bases at V and 2 bases at J; junction bases unmatched: 6. Per the germline V gene, CDR1 is MRHNA and CDR2 is SNTAGT.

This chain links TRBV20-1 with TRBJ1-1; no firm D call. CDR3 size: 11 residues. V was pared by 2 bases and J by 8 bases, with 9 bases between. Germline V gene data show CDR1 as DFQATT and CDR2 as SNEGSKA (reference sequence). The CDR3 sequence is CSARHAAEAFF. The DNA of the CDR3 is TGCAGTGCTAGACATGCGGCCGAAGCTTTCTTT.

The J gene is TRBJ1-2, the V gene TRBV7-2; no clear D gene. The V end was cut by 5 bases, the J end by 3 bases, with 10 bases between. Germline V gives CDR1 SGHTA, CDR2 FQGNSA. The CDR3 consists of 13 residues. The chain's CDR3 is CASSPPPYYGYTF. In DNA form, the CDR3 reads TGTGCCAGCAGCCCCCCTCCCTACTATGGCTACACCTTC.

The gene calls are TRBV6-1 and TRBJ1-2; 9 nucleotides line up with TRBD1. V lost 10 bases to trimming and J lost 2 bases; unmatched junction nucleotides: 11. The germline CDR1 and CDR2 sequences are MNHNS and SASEGT. CDR3 length: 15 amino acids. CDR3 bases: TGTGCCACCTCGGACAGGGGAGGCTCGAACTATGGCTACACCTTC. It specifies CATSDRGGSNYGYTF.

This chain links TRBV3-1 (or the pseudogene TRBV3-2) with TRBJ2-3, with 8 bases identical to TRBD2. This CDR3 comprises 18 residues. Germline V lookup: CDR1 LGHDT, CDR2 YNNKEL (reference sequence). V lost 1 base, J lost 2 bases, and 11 bases stayed unmatched. The CDR3 here is CASSQAGGGSGNTDTQYF. DNA of the CDR3: TGTGCCAGCAGCCAAGCCGGGGGGGGAAGCGGAAACACAGATACGCAGTATTTT.

This sequence joins TRBV5-1 and TRBJ1-3; 9 positions agree with TRBD1. CDR3 length equals 14 residues. V dropped 5 bases and J dropped 4; count of bases not matched to a gene: 4. In germline, CDR1 is SGHRS, CDR2 YFSETQ. Here the CDR3 reads CASSLTGGGNTIYF. As DNA, the CDR3 is TGCGCCAGCAGTCTGACAGGGGGAGGAAACACCATATATTTT.

This clone was counted between two and nine times. This chain connects TRBV5-6 to TRBJ2-3; maybe TRBD2 (6 bases). Germline loops: CDR1 SGHDT, CDR2 YYEEEE. Trimming removed 4 bases from V and 1 base from J, with 13 bases in between. This CDR3 contains 15 residues. The DNA of the CDR3 is TGTGCCAGCAGCGTCGGGACTCTCCGCACAGATACGCAGTATTTT. It codes for CASSVGTLRTDTQYF.

The CDR3 DNA reads TGTGCCAGTAGTACCGGGACAGGGGGCTTGGGCACTGAAGCTTTCTTT. Protein product: CASSTGTGGLGTEAFF. This rearrangement joins TRBV19 to TRBJ1-1; 12 bases agree with TRBD1. Germline trimming cut 4 bases from V and 4 bases from J; bases unmatched to any gene: 7. Germline V gives CDR1 LNHDA, CDR2 SQIVND (reference sequence). This CDR3 is 16 amino acids long.

V usage is TRBV7-2 and J usage is TRBJ2-5; 8 nucleotides match TRBD2. There are 14 residues in the CDR3. V shed 5 bases and J 5 bases; nucleotides not matched to a gene: 7. Germline CDR1 and CDR2: SGHTA and FQGNSA. CDR3 sequence reads: CASSPRGATETQYF. The CDR3, as DNA: TGTGCCAGCAGCCCGCGGGGGGCAACGGAGACCCAGTACTTC. Looking up the rest from reference TRBV7-2 and TRBJ2-5 gives the full variable domain: GAGVSQSPSNKVTEKGKDVELRCDPISGHTALYWYRQSLGQGLEFLIYFQGNSAPDKSGLPSDRFSAERTGGSVSTLTIQRTQQEDSAVYLCASSPRGATETQYFGPGTRLLVL.